The present TCR beta chain was sequenced within a study of T cells after yellow fever vaccination. Trimming removed 2 bases at V and 0 bases at J, with 9 bases between. Germline-derived CDR1 and CDR2 are MNHEY and SVGEGT. The CDR3 is made up of 15 amino acids. Template switching by 5'RACE produced TCR cDNA, adding a universal primer site and UMIs. TCRdb reanalysed the 5' RACE reads using MiXCR and keeps one entry per CDR3 protein. This sample has hundreds of thousands of distinct CDR3 sequences; around 8.6% occur once, and the top ten carry about 3.7%. Regarding the study as a whole: Shared CD4/CD8 clonotypes were a small share, likely from convergent recombination. Abundant clonotypes (contaminants from the bulk population) could be present in FACS-sorted repertoires.

This clonotype was seen a few times. Its target is not known. The gene calls are TRBV6-2 or TRBV6-3 and TRBJ2-3, with D perhaps TRBD1 (5 bases). This sample comprised CD4+ T cells sorted from PBMCs, obtained 5 days after the yellow fever booster vaccination. The clonotype originates from a man between 18 and 35 years old who received the YFV17D yellow fever vaccine. The CDR3 sequence is CASSYGAVSTDTQYF. CDR3 nucleotide sequence: TGTGCCAGCAGTTACGGGGCAGTTAGCACAGATACGCAGTATTTT.